This record concerns one TCR beta chain sequence. The sample is drawn from a study of T cell responses to AZD1222 COVID-19 vaccine. CDR1 SGHAT and CDR2 FQNNGV come from the germline V gene. Trimming removed 1 base at V and 5 bases at J, with 9 bases between. CDR3 length: 15 residues. Sequencing was performed with immunoSEQ multiplex PCR; in TCRdb, only in-frame clones are kept and a portion is missing. The sample has under 130,000 clones; 90% to 95% are singletons. V gene TRBV11-2 combines with J gene TRBJ1-6; D is perhaps TRBD1 (5 bases). The specimen was peripheral blood, collected on day 0 of AZD1222 vaccination. This receptor was taken from an adult in good health. The CDR3 region is CASSLGQSNNSPLHF. CDR3 coding DNA: TGTGCCAGCAGCTTAGGACAGAGTAATAATTCACCCCTCCACTTT.